The clone carrying this T cell receptor beta chain was observed once. This record belongs to a study of PD-L1 blockade in urothelial cancer. Data came from immunoSEQ multiplex PCR; TCRdb stores just in-frame clones and leaves some out. The table shows about 44,000 clones, with around 82% occurring only once. It was locally advanced or metastatic urothelial carcinoma that patients had. The germline gives CDR1 SGHDT, CDR2 YYEEEE. This CDR3 spans 16 amino acids. Deletions cut 0 bases from V and 5 bases from J, with 17 bases between. This chain joins TRBV5-6 and TRBJ1-1; D is unclear. This clonotype originated in a man between 65 and 85 years old with urothelial cancer. Sequenced here: PBMCs, sampled around atezolizumab (anti-PD-L1) treatment. The CDR3 region is CASSLVPGWGETEAFF. The CDR3, as DNA: TGTGCCAGCAGCTTGGTTCCAGGCTGGGGAGAGACTGAAGCTTTCTTT.